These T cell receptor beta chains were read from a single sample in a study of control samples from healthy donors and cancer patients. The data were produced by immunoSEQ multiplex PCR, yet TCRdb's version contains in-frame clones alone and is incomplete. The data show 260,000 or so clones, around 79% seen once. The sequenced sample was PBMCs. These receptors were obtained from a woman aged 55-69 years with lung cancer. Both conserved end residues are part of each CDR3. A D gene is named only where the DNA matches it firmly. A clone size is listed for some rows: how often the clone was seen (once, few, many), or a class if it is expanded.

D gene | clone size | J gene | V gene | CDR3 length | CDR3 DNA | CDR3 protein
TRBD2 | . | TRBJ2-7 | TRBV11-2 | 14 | TGTGCCAGCAGCTTGAGCGGGATTACCTACGAGCAGTACTTC | CASSLSGITYEQYF
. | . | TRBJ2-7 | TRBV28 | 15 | TGTGCCAGCAGTTCACCAATTACAGGGTTCTACGAGCAGTACTTC | CASSSPITGFYEQYF
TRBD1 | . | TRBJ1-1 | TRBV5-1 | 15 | TGCGCCAGCAGCCCGGAGACAGGGCGGAACACTGAAGCTTTCTTT | CASSPETGRNTEAFF
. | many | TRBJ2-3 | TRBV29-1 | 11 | TGCAGCGTTGTTGAAGTAGATACGCAGTATTTT | CSVVEVDTQYF
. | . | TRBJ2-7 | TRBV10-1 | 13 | TGCGCCAGCAGTGAGGGACAGTCCTACGAGCAGTACTTC | CASSEGQSYEQYF
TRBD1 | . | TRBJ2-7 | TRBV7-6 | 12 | TGTGCCAGCAGCCCACAGGGGCGGGAGCAGTACTTC | CASSPQGREQYF
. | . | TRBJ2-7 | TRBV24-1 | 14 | TGTGCCACCAGTGATTTGGCAGGGCAATACGAGCAGTACTTC | CATSDLAGQYEQYF
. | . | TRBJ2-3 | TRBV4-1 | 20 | . | CASSLLDFGPGASSMDTQYF
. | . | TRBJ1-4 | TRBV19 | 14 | TGTGCCAGCAGAGAGATAGCAACTAATGAAAAACTGTTTTTT | CASREIATNEKLFF
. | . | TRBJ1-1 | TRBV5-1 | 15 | TGCGCCAGCAGCTGGGACGGAAGCATGAACACTGAAGCTTTCTTT | CASSWDGSMNTEAFF
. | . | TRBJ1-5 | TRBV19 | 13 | TGTGCCAGTAACTTGGCACGTAATCAGCCCCAGCATTTT | CASNLARNQPQHF
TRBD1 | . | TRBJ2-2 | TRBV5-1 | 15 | TGCGCCAGCAGCTTCCAGGGGGCGTACACCGGGGAGCTGTTTTTT | CASSFQGAYTGELFF
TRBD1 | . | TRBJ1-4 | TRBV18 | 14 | TGTGCCAGCTCACCGACAGGGATTAATGAAAAACTGTTTTTT | CASSPTGINEKLFF
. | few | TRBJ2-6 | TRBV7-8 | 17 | TGTGCCAGCAGCTTATGGCAGGGGGGACATGGGGCCAACGTCCTGACTTTC | CASSLWQGGHGANVLTF
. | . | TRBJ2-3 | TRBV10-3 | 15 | TGTGCCATCAGTGATCAAACCGGCTCCACAGATACGCAGTATTTT | CAISDQTGSTDTQYF
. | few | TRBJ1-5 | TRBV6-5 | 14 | TGTGCCAGCATAGAGGGCAGGGGAGATCAGCCCCAGCATTTT | CASIEGRGDQPQHF
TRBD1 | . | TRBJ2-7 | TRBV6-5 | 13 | TGTGCCAGCAGCCTGACAGGGGGCGACGAGCAGTACTTC | CASSLTGGDEQYF
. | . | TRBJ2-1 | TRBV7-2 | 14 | TGTGCCAGCAGCCCCAACCGGGATGTCAATGAGCAGTTCTTC | CASSPNRDVNEQFF
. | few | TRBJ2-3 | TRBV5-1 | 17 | TGCGCCAGCAGCTTGGTGGCCGGGACAAGGGGGACAGATACGCAGTATTTT | CASSLVAGTRGTDTQYF